The 10 T cell receptor beta chains reported below all come from one sample, sequenced in a study of blood T cell repertoires in COVID-19. Here immunoSEQ multiplex PCR was the method, and the copy in TCRdb shows in-frame clones only, minus some. The sample carries about 310,000 clones, approximately 90% recorded once. Material: PBMCs or T cells enriched from blood (not recorded which). The receptors stem from a woman under 30 who had recovered from COVID-19.

This rearrangement joins TRBV28 to TRBJ1-5; 7 nucleotides match TRBD1. The CDR3 has 19 residues. The V and J ends lost 6 bases and 0 bases, in that order; junction bases with no gene match: 17. Germline CDR1 MDHEN, CDR2 SYDVKM. This chain's CDR3 is CASRNMGTVISDSNQPQHF. DNA of the CDR3: TGTGCCAGCAGAAATATGGGGACAGTAATCAGTGATAGCAATCAGCCCCAGCATTTT.

In this sample, this clone turned up once. The chain carries TRBV7-6 and TRBJ2-3, with a possible D match to TRBD1 (5 bases). V was cut by 3 bases and J by 2 bases, with 12 bases left in between. The V gene's germline CDR1 is SGHVS and CDR2 FNYEAQ. The CDR3 totals 15 residues. For the CDR3, the DNA is TGTGCCAGCAGCTTTTTGGCAGGGCTCACAGATACGCAGTATTTT. This sequence encodes CASSFLAGLTDTQYF. Drawing the rest from reference TRBV7-6 and TRBJ2-3, the complete variable domain is GAGVSQSPRYKVTKRGQDVALRCDPISGHVSLYWYRQALGQGPEFLTYFNYEAQQDKSGLPNDRFSAERPEGSISTLTIQRTEQRDSAMYRCASSFLAGLTDTQYFGPGTRLTVL.

The chain joins TRBV7-9 to TRBJ2-4; a possible D gene is TRBD2 (5 bases). Trimming removed 3 bases at V and 0 bases at J, with 21 bases between. The CDR3 totals 19 residues. Germline CDR1 is SEHNR and CDR2 is FQNEAQ (reference sequence). CDR3 amino acids: CASSFVIGAEDLAKNIQYF. Here the CDR3 DNA reads TGTGCCAGCAGCTTTGTCATTGGTGCGGAGGACCTAGCCAAAAACATTCAGTACTTC.

The chain couples TRBV5-4 to TRBJ2-2; 7 nucleotides match TRBD1. Per the germline V gene, CDR1 is SGHNT and CDR2 is YYREEE (reference sequence). Trimming took 5 bases from V and 5 from J; bases not matched to a gene: 9. This CDR3 is 15 amino acids long. CDR3: CASSRGGERTGELFF. CDR3 DNA: TGTGCCAGCAGTCGAGGGGGCGAGAGGACCGGGGAGCTGTTTTTT.

The CDR3 spells CASSLELAGDTGELFF. The DNA for the CDR3 is TGTGCCAGCAGCTTAGAGCTAGCGGGCGACACCGGGGAGCTGTTTTTT. The rearrangement joins TRBV7-9 to TRBJ2-2; 8 nucleotides line up with TRBD2. CDR1 SEHNR and CDR2 FQNEAQ come from the germline V gene (reference sequence). CDR3 size: 16 residues. J was trimmed by 3 bases and V by 1 base; bases with no gene match: 4.

This clone was seen a single time. The chain joins TRBV9 to TRBJ1-4; no clear D gene. The germline CDR1 and CDR2 sequences are SGDLS and YYNGEE. V lost 2 bases, J lost 0 bases, and 11 bases lay in between. The CDR3 extends over 16 amino acids. Here the CDR3 DNA reads TGTGCCAGCAGCGTGAGAGACTTTGCAACTAATGAAAAACTGTTTTTT. Protein sequence: CASSVRDFATNEKLFF.

The chain combines TRBV28 with TRBJ2-7; no firm D call. CDR1 and CDR2 (germline): MDHEN, SYDVKM. There are 13 residues in the CDR3. The V and J ends lost 6 bases and 0 bases respectively, with 9 bases between them. CDR3 bases: TGTGCCAGCAGGGTGGGCAGCTCCTACGAGCAGTACTTC. This codes for CASRVGSSYEQYF.

The chain carries TRBV2 and TRBJ2-2; 9 bases align to TRBD1. CDR1 is SNHLY, CDR2 FYNNEI, per germline. This CDR3 contains 14 residues. The V gene end was trimmed by 7 bases and the J gene end by 2 bases; junction bases not matched to a gene: 2. The CDR3 sequence: CASTGQGNTGELFF. The CDR3 coding sequence is TGTGCCAGCACGGGACAGGGTAACACCGGGGAGCTGTTTTTT.

The chain is built from TRBV5-4 and TRBJ2-3; no clear D gene. The germline CDR1 and CDR2 sequences are SGHNT and YYREEE (reference sequence). The CDR3 covers 18 residues. V gave up 4 bases and J gave up 1 base, with 22 bases separating them. The CDR3 here is CASSGPTAFGWGTDTQYF. CDR3 nucleotide sequence: TGTGCCAGCAGCGGGCCGACCGCGTTCGGTTGGGGCACAGATACGCAGTATTTT.

This clone was seen more than once but under ten times. This chain joins TRBV28 and TRBJ2-1, with 7 nucleotides matching TRBD2. The CDR3 is 16 residues long. Trimming removed 6 bases from V and 10 bases from J; junction bases left unmatched: 18. CDR1 MDHEN and CDR2 SYDVKM come from the germline V gene. In nucleotides, the CDR3 is TGTGCCAGCAGATCTGCGCGGGAGTCCCCCCCGTTGGAGCAGTTCTTC. This codes for CASRSARESPPLEQFF.